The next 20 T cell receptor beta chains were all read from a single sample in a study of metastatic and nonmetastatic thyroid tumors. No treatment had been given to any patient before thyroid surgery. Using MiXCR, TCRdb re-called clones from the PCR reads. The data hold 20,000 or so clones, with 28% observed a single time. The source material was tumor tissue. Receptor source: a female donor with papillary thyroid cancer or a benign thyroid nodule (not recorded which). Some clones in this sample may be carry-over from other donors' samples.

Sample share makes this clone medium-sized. The CDR3 is CASNKPGQGAYGYTF. The CDR3 nucleotides read TGTGCCAGCAATAAACCGGGACAGGGGGCGTATGGCTACACCTTC. The gene calls are TRBV6-1 and TRBJ1-2; 12 bases agree with TRBD1. The CDR3 is made up of 15 amino acids. CDR1 MNHNS and CDR2 SASEGT come from the germline V gene. The junction had 8 bases not matched to a gene; V was cut back by 7 bases and J by 5 bases.

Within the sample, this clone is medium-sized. CDR3 residues: CASSTRERSANYGYTF. CDR3 sequence (DNA): TGTGCCAGCAGTACCCGCGAGAGGTCGGCTAACTATGGCTACACCTTC. V and J are TRBV27 and TRBJ1-2, with D hard to call. CDR1 and CDR2 from the germline V gene are MNHEY and SMNVEV (reference sequence). CDR3 length: 16 amino acids. V was cut by 5 bases and J by 0 bases, with 16 bases left in between.

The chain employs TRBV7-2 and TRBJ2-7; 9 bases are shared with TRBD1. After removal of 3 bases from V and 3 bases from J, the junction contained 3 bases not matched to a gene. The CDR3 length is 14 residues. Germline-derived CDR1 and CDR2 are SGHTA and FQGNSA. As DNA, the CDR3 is TGTGCCAGCAGCTTGGACAGGGGTGACTACGAGCAGTACTTC. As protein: CASSLDRGDYEQYF.

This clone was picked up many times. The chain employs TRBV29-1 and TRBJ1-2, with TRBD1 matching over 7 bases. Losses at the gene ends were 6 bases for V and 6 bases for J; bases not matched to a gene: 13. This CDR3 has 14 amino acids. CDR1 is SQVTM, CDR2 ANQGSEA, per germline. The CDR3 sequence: CSVGVGIGTDGYTF. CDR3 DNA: TGCAGCGTGGGGGTGGGGATCGGGACAGATGGCTACACCTTC.

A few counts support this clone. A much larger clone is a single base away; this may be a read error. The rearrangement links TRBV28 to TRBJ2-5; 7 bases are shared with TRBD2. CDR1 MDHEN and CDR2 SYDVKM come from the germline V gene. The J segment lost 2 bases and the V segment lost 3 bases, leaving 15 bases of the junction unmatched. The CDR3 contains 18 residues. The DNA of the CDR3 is TGTGCCAGCAGTTTCAAACCCTGGGGAGGGCCTGGTCAAGAGACCCAGTACTTC. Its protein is CASSFKPWGGPGQETQYF.

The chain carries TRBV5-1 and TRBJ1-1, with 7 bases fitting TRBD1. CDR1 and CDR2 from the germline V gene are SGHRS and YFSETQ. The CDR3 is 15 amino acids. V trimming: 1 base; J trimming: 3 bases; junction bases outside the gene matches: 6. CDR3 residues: CASSLLTGMDTEAFF. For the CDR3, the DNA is TGCGCCAGCAGCTTGTTGACAGGGATGGACACTGAAGCTTTCTTT.

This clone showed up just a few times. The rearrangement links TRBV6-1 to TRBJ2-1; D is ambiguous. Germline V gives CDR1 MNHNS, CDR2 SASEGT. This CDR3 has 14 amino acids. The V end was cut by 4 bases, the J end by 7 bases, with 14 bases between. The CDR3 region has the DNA TGTGCCAGCAGTGGACTGGCGGTATGGAATGAGCAGTTCTTC. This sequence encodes CASSGLAVWNEQFF.

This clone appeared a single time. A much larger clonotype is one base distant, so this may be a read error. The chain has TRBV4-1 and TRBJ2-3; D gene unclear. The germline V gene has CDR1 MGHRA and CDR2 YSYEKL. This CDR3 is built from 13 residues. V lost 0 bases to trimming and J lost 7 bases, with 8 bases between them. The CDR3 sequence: CASSQEVGNTQYF. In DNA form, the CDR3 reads TGCGCCAGCAGCCAAGAGGTGGGAAATACGCAGTATTTT.

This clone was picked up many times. CDR3 residues: CASSQEKTAPTEAFF. The CDR3 region has the DNA TGTGCCAGCAGCCAAGAGAAGACAGCACCGACTGAAGCTTTCTTT. The rearrangement links TRBV4-2 to TRBJ1-1, with a weak D call TRBD1 (5 bases). Trimming took off 0 bases at V and 5 bases at J, with 13 bases between the two ends. Germline V lookup: CDR1 LGHNA, CDR2 YNFKEQ. This CDR3 spans 15 amino acids.

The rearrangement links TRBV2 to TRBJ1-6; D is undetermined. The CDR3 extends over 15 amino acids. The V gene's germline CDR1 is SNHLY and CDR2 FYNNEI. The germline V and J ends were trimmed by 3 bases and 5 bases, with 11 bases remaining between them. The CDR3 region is CASSENGLHNSPLHF. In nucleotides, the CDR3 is TGTGCCAGCAGTGAGAACGGCTTACATAATTCACCCCTCCACTTT.

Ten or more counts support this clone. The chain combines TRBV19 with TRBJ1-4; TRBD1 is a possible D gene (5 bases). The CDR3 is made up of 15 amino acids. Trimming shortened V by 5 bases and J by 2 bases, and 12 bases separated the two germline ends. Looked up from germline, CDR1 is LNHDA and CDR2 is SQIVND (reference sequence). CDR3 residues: CASSPLRGTNEKLFF. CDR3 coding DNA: TGTGCCAGTAGTCCGCTAAGGGGCACTAATGAAAAACTGTTTTTT.

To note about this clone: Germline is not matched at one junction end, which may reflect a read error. The CDR3 here is CAGSSGGVDGYTF. For the CDR3, the DNA is TGCGCCGGCAGTAGTGGGGGCGTTGACGGCTACACCTTC. The chain carries TRBV10-2 and TRBJ1-2; D perhaps matches TRBD1 (6 bases). Germline-derived CDR1 and CDR2 are WSHSY and SAAADI. This CDR3 contains 13 residues.

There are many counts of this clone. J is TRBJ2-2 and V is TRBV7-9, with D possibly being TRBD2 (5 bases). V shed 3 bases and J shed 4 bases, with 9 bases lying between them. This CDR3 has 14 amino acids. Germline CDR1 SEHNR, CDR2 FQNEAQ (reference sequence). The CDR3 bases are TGTGCCAGCAGCTTTCCTCTAGCCACCGGGGAGCTGTTTTTT. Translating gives CASSFPLATGELFF.

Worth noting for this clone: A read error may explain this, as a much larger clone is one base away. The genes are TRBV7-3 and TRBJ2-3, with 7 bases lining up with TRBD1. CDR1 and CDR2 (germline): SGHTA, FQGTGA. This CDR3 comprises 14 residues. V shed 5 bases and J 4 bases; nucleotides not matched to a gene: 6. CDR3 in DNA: TGTGCCAGCAGCCCGGGACAGTGCCCAGATACGCAGTATTTT. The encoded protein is CASSPGQCPDTQYF.

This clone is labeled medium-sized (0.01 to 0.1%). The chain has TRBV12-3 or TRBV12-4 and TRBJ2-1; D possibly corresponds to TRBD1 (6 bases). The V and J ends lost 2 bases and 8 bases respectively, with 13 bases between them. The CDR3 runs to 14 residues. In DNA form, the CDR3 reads TGTGCCAGCAGTTTAAACAGGGTGTTCGATGAGCAGTTCTTC. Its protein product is CASSLNRVFDEQFF.

The CDR3 DNA reads TGCGCCAGCAGTGAGGGGGCAGAGCAGTTCTTC. This codes for CASSEGAEQFF. The chain couples TRBV5-1 to TRBJ2-1; 7 bases agree with TRBD1. Germline assignment: CDR1 SGHRS and CDR2 YFSETQ. CDR3 length: 11 residues. V gave up 5 bases and J gave up 10 bases; unmatched junction bases: 3. The full variable domain, in which reference TRBV5-1 and TRBJ2-1 provide the parts outside the CDR3, is KAGVTQTPRYLIKTRGQQVTLSCSPISGHRSVSWYQQTPGQGLQFLFEYFSETQRNKGNFPGRFSGRQFSNSRSEMNVSTLELGDSALYLCASSEGAEQFFGPGTRLTVL.

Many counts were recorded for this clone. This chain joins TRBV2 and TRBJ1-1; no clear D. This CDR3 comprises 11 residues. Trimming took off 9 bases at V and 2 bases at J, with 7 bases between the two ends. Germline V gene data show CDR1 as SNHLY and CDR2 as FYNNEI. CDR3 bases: TGTGCCAGGGGAGGAAACACTGAAGCTTTCTTT. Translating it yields CARGGNTEAFF.

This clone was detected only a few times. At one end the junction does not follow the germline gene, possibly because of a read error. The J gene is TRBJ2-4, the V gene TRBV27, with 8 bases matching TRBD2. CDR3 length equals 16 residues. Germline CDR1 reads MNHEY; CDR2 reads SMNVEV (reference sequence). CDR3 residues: CASSLWGGLARNIQNF. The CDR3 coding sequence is TGTGCCAGCAGTTTATGGGGAGGACTAGCCAGAAACATTCAGAACTTC.

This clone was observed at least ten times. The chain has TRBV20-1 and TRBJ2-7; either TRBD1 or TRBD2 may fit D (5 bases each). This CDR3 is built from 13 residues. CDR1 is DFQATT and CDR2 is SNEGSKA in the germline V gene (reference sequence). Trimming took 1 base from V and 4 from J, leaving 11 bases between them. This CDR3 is CSARAFGGYEQYF. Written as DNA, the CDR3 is TGCAGTGCTAGAGCATTTGGGGGTTACGAGCAGTACTTC.

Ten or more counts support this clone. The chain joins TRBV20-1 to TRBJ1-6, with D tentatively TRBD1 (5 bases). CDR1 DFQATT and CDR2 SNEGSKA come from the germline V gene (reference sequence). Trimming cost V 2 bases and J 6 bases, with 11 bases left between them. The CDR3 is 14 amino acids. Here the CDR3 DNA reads TGCAGTGCTAGACCCGGGGGGTCTAATTCACCCCTCCACTTT. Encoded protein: CSARPGGSNSPLHF.